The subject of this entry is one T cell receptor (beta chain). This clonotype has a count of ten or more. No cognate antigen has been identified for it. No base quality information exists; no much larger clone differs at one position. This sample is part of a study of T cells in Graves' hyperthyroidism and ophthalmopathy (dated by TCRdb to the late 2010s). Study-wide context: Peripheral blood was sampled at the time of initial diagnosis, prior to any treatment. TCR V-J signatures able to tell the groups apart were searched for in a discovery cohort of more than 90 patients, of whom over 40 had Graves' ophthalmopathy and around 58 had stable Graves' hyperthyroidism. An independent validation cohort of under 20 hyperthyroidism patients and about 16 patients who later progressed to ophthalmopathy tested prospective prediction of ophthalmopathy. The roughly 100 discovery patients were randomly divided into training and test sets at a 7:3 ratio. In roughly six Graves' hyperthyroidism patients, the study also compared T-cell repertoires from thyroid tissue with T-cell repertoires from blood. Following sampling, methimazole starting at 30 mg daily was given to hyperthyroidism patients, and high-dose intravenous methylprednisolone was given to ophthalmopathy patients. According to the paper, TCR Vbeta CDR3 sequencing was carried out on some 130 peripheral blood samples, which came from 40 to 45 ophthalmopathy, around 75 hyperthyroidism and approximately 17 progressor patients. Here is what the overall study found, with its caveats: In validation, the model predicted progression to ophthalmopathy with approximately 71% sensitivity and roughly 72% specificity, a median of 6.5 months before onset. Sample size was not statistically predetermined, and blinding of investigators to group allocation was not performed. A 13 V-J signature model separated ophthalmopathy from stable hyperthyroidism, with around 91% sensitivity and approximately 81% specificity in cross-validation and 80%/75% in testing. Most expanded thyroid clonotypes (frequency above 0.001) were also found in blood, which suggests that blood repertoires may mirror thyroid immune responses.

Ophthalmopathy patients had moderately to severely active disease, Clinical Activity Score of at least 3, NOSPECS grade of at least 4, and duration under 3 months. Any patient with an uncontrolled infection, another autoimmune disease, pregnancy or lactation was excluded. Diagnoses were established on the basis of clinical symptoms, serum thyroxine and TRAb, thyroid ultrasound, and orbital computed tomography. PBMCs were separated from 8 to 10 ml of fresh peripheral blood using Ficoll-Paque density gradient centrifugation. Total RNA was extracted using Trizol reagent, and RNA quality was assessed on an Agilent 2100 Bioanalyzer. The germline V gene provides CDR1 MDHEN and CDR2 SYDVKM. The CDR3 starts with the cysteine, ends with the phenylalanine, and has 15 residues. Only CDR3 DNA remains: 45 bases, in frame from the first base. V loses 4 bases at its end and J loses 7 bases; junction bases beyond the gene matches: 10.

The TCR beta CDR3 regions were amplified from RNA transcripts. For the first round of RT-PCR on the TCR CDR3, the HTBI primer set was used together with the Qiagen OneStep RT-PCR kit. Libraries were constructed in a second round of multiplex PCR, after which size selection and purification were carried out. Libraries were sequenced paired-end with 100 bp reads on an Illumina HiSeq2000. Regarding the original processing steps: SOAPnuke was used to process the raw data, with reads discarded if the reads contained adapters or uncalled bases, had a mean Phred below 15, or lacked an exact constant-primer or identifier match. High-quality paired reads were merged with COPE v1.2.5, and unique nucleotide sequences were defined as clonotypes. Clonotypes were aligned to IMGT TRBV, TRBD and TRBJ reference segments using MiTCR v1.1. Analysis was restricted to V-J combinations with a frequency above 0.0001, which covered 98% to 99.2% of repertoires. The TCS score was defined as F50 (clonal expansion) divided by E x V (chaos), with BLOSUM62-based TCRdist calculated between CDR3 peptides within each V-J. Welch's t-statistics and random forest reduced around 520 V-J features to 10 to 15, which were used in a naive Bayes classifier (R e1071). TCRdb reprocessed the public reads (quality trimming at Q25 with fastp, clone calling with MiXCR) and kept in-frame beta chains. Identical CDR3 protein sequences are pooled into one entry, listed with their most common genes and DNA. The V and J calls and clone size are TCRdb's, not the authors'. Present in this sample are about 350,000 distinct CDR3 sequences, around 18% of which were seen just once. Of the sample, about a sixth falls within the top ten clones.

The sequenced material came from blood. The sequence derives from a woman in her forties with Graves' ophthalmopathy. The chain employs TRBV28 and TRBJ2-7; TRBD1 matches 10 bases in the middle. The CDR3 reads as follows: CASSSPDRGPREQYF. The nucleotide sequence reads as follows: TGTGCCAGCAGTTCACCAGACAGGGGGCCTAGGGAGCAGTACTTC.